The rows below give T cell receptor beta chains drawn from one sample of a study of Graves' ophthalmopathy and Graves' hyperthyroidism. TCRdb itself ran the multiplex PCR reads through MiXCR, one entry per CDR3 protein. The data contain about 700,000 distinct CDR3 sequences, about 41% of them singletons. Sequenced material: peripheral blood. Every receptor here comes from an adult man with Graves' ophthalmopathy. The CDR3 runs from the conserved cysteine through the conserved F or W. Fields, in order: D gene, clone size, V gene, CDR3 length, J gene, CDR3 DNA, CDR3 protein. The D gene is left open where the match is weak. Expanded clones get a size class; other rows say once, few or many, or leave the size out.

TRBD1	many	TRBV29-1	14	TRBJ1-3	TGCAGCGTTGAAGGGACAGGGACTGGAAACACCATATATTTT	CSVEGTGTGNTIYF
-	-	TRBV6-1	15	TRBJ2-2	TGTGCCAGCAGTGGAACAGACGCGAACACCAGGGAGCTGTTTTTT	CASSGTDANTRELFF
TRBD2	few	TRBV6-5	14	TRBJ2-7	TGTGCCAGCAGTTCTACCGGGGGGGCCTACGAGCAGTACTTC	CASSSTGGAYEQYF
-	-	TRBV29-1	14	TRBJ1-3	TGCAGCGTTGATCGGGTTACCTATGGCTACACCATATATTTT	CSVDRVTYGYTIYF
-	many	TRBV24-1	12	TRBJ1-2	TGTGCCACCAGTGACCAAACAGGGGGCTACACCTTC	CATSDQTGGYTF
-	many	TRBV20-1	15	TRBJ2-7	TGCAGTGCTAGATCCCGGGCAGGGGTCTTCTACGAGCAGTACTTC	CSARSRAGVFYEQYF
TRBD1	-	TRBV25-1	12	TRBJ2-7	TGTGCCAGTGAGGACAGGGGAGACGGGCAGTACTTC	CASEDRGDGQYF
TRBD1	many	TRBV25-1	15	TRBJ1-2	TGTGCCAGCAGTGAACGTGTGGGACAGAACTATGGCTACACCTTC	CASSERVGQNYGYTF
-	many	TRBV20-1	12	TRBJ2-7	TGCAGTGTAGGCAGGACCTCCTACGAGCAGTACTTC	CSVGRTSYEQYF
TRBD1	-	TRBV2	15	TRBJ2-6	TGTGCCAGCAGTGGACAGGGCAATGGGGCCAACGTCCTGACTTTC	CASSGQGNGANVLTF
TRBD1	many	TRBV7-9	14	TRBJ2-7	TGTGCCAGCAGCCCGCGGGACAGGGAGGGCGAGCAGTACTTC	CASSPRDREGEQYF
TRBD1	-	TRBV5-1	16	TRBJ2-2	TGCGCCAGCAGCTTGGGACAGGGGGTTATTACCGGGGAGCTGTTTTTT	CASSLGQGVITGELFF
-	many	TRBV4-1	13	TRBJ2-5	TGCGCCAGCAGCCAAGCACATAAAGAGACCCAGTACTTC	CASSQAHKETQYF
TRBD1	many	TRBV2	12	TRBJ2-7	TGTGCCAGCCGGACAGGTGGGGGCGAGCAGTACTTC	CASRTGGGEQYF
-	many	TRBV4-2	16	TRBJ1-5	TGTGCCAGCAGCCGAGGACGGGATTTGGCGGGTCAGCCCCAGCATTTT	CASSRGRDLAGQPQHF
-	-	TRBV25-1	16	TRBJ1-6	TGTGCCTGGAGTGTACTGGAGGACAGAAATAATTCACCCCTCCACTTT	CAWSVLEDRNNSPLHF
-	many	TRBV10-3	13	TRBJ1-4	TGTGCCATCAGTGAAGTGGGTTTTGAAAAACTGTTTTTT	CAISEVGFEKLFF
TRBD1	-	TRBV29-1	14	TRBJ1-2	TGCAGCGTCCGGGGGGGGACAGGAGGCGGTGGCTACACCTTC	CSVRGGTGGGGYTF
-	-	TRBV5-1	12	TRBJ2-1	TGCGCCAGCTACACGGGTTACAATGAGCAGTTCTTC	CASYTGYNEQFF
TRBD2	few	TRBV19	16	TRBJ2-7	TGTGCCAGTAGTCCCGAACTAGCGGGAGGGCACTACGAGCAGTACTTC	CASSPELAGGHYEQYF
-	-	TRBV12-3/TRBV12-4	15	TRBJ2-7	TGTGCCAGCAGTTCGGTAGGGGCGAGCTCCTACGAGCAGTACTTC	CASSSVGASSYEQYF
-	-	TRBV19	15	TRBJ1-1	TGTGCCAGTAGTATTTCAGGCATCTGGAACACTGAAGCTTTCTTT	CASSISGIWNTEAFF
TRBD2	-	TRBV29-1	16	TRBJ2-2	TGCAGCGCCAGCAGAGGAGCGGGGGTGAACACCGGGGAGCTGTTTTTT	CSASRGAGVNTGELFF
-	few	TRBV29-1	12	TRBJ1-2	TGCAGCGTGTCGTGGGGGGACTATGGCTACACCTTC	CSVSWGDYGYTF
-	many	TRBV19	16	TRBJ1-2	TGTGCCAGTAGTATTTCGGTTGGGCTTGCACGTTATGGCTACACCTTC	CASSISVGLARYGYTF
TRBD1	many	TRBV7-9	16	TRBJ2-5	TGTGCCAGCAGCTCACCAGCGACAGGGAAAGGGGAGACCCAGTACTTC	CASSSPATGKGETQYF
-	many	TRBV5-1	13	TRBJ1-1	TGCGCCAGCAGCTTGATCATGAACACTGAAGCTTTCTTT	CASSLIMNTEAFF
-	-	TRBV29-1	11	TRBJ2-7	TGCAGCTTAGCTCCAGGTTACGAGCAGTACTTC	CSLAPGYEQYF
TRBD1	-	TRBV10-3	14	TRBJ1-4	TGTGCCATCAGTACGGGACAGGGAAATGAAAAACTGTTTTTT	CAISTGQGNEKLFF
TRBD2	few	TRBV7-2	16	TRBJ2-7	TGTGCCAGCTCGTCCGCTCGGGCGGGAGTCTCCTACGAGCAGTACTTC	CASSSARAGVSYEQYF
-	-	TRBV6-6	15	TRBJ1-3	TGTGCCAGCAGTCCCGAGTGGGGGCAAGGAAACACCATATATTTT	CASSPEWGQGNTIYF
-	many	TRBV9	13	TRBJ2-2	TGTGCCAGCAGCGGAAGGTCCGATGGTGAGCTGTTTTTT	CASSGRSDGELFF
-	-	TRBV10-3	14	TRBJ2-5	TGTGCCAGCAGTTACTCGATGGTTGGGGAGACCCAGTACTTC	CASSYSMVGETQYF
-	-	TRBV14	13	TRBJ1-6	TGTGCCAGCACCCTGGACAGCAATTCACCCCTCCACTTT	CASTLDSNSPLHF